One and the same sample provided the 30 T cell receptor beta chains below, sequenced in a study of technical replicates of blood from a few donors. Only in-frame clones appear in the TCRdb table, and some are missing; sequencing was by immunoSEQ multiplex PCR. The sample contains under 95,000 clones, roughly 94% of which appear only once. Sample: T cells isolated from PBMCs. The receptors were gathered from a human donor in good health.

The table lists this clone with a count of one. J is TRBJ2-6 and V is TRBV2; D may be TRBD1 (6 bases). The CDR3 spans 15 residues. Trimming removed 7 bases at V and 0 bases at J, with 10 bases between. Germline-derived CDR1 and CDR2 are SNHLY and FYNNEI. The CDR3 nucleotides are TGTGCCAGCAAGGGACACAACTCTGGGGCCAACGTCCTGACTTTC. Translated: CASKGHNSGANVLTF.

The rearrangement joins TRBV6-5 to TRBJ1-5, with unresolved D. The V end lost 0 bases, the J end lost 4 bases, and 7 bases lay between the germline ends. Per the germline V gene, CDR1 is MNHEY and CDR2 is SVGAGI. This CDR3 is built from 14 residues. CDR3 loop: CASSYSNSNQPQHF. The CDR3 region has the DNA TGTGCCAGCAGTTACTCGAACAGTAATCAGCCCCAGCATTTT.

The chain links TRBV7-2 to TRBJ2-3; a weak D match, TRBD2 (7 bases). The CDR3 spans 16 residues. The germline gives CDR1 SGHTA, CDR2 FQGNSA. V was clipped by 5 bases and J by 2 bases, with 17 bases between them. CDR3 loop: CASSPPGGGITDTQYF. The CDR3 DNA reads TGTGCCAGCAGCCCCCCGGGGGGCGGTATCACAGATACGCAGTATTTT.

The J gene is TRBJ2-7, the V gene TRBV10-1, with 9 bases that match TRBD1. CDR3 length: 14 amino acids. Germline loops: CDR1 WNHNN, CDR2 SYGVQD (reference sequence). V lost 1 base to trimming and J lost 6 bases; unmatched junction nucleotides: 4. This chain's CDR3 is CASSELQGAFEQYF. CDR3 DNA: TGCGCCAGCAGTGAGTTACAGGGGGCTTTCGAGCAGTACTTC.

This clone came up once. V usage is TRBV11-2 and J usage is TRBJ1-2; D possibly corresponds to TRBD1 (5 bases). Trimming took off 4 bases at V and 4 bases at J, with 13 bases between the two ends. The germline V gene encodes CDR1 SGHAT and CDR2 FQNNGV. This CDR3 region has 14 residues. CDR3 bases: TGTGCCAGCAGCTCCCCCAGGGTGCCCTATGGCTACACCTTC. Residues: CASSSPRVPYGYTF. Drawing the rest from reference TRBV11-2 and TRBJ1-2, the complete variable domain is EAGVAQSPRYKIIEKRQSVAFWCNPISGHATLYWYQQILGQGPKLLIQFQNNGVVDDSQLPKDRFSAERLKGVDSTLKIQPAKLEDSAVYLCASSSPRVPYGYTFGSGTRLTVV.

The CDR3 region is CASSSLAGELFF. The CDR3, as DNA: TGTGCCAGCAGCTCGCTTGCGGGGGAGCTGTTTTTT. The V gene is TRBV5-4, the J gene TRBJ2-2; the D is unclear. CDR1 is SGHNT, CDR2 YYREEE, per germline (reference sequence). Deletions cut 3 bases from V and 8 bases from J, with 8 bases between. The CDR3 covers 12 residues.

The rearrangement uses TRBV10-3 and TRBJ1-1; D is ambiguous. Germline CDR1 ENHRY, CDR2 SYGVKD. This CDR3 comprises 15 residues. V dropped 0 bases and J dropped 2 bases, with 10 bases sitting between them. The CDR3 spells CAISESKAENTEAFF. In nucleotides, the CDR3 is TGTGCCATCAGTGAGTCGAAGGCGGAAAACACTGAAGCTTTCTTT.

This clone has only one observation. The chain joins TRBV7-2 to TRBJ1-6; possible D gene TRBD1, 6 bases. V lost 4 bases, J lost 3 bases, and 16 bases lay in between. The CDR3 is made up of 17 amino acids. Germline CDR1 SGHTA, CDR2 FQGNSA. The CDR3 DNA is TGTGCCAGCAGCTGGGGGGGGCAGGGCGACTATAATTCACCCCTCCACTTT. Protein sequence: CASSWGGQGDYNSPLHF.

This clone was observed a single time. The chain links TRBV5-1 to TRBJ1-3; 9 positions match TRBD1. V shed 0 bases, J shed 4 bases, and the junction held 5 bases outside the gene matches. The CDR3 length is 16 residues. Germline V CDR1 and CDR2: SGHRS, YFSETQ. DNA of the CDR3: TGCGCCAGCAGCTTGGGACGACAGGGGGAAGGAAACACCATATATTTT. This gives the protein CASSLGRQGEGNTIYF.

The CDR3 region has the DNA TGTGCCAGCAGTGAATATCGAGGAGAAGATACGCAGTATTTT. As protein: CASSEYRGEDTQYF. The chain links TRBV25-1 to TRBJ2-3; D is uncertain. The V end lost 0 bases, the J end lost 5 bases, and 9 bases lay between the germline ends. The germline V gene encodes CDR1 MGHDK and CDR2 SYGVNS. CDR3 length: 14 residues.

This chain links TRBV29-1 with TRBJ2-1, with 7 bases lining up with TRBD1. There are 17 residues in the CDR3. V shed 1 base and J 1 base; nucleotides not matched to a gene: 10. Germline CDR1 reads SQVTM; CDR2 reads ANQGSEA. CDR3 bases: TGCAGCGTTGAAGCGGGACAGCCACCCTTGTCCTACAATGAGCAGTTCTTC. Protein: CSVEAGQPPLSYNEQFF.

This rearrangement joins TRBV6-5 to TRBJ1-1, with a weak D call TRBD1 (5 bases). Germline V gene sequence: CDR1 MNHEY, CDR2 SVGAGI. This CDR3 has 14 residues. Trimming removed 6 bases from V and 1 base from J, with 12 bases in between. CDR3 DNA sequence: TGTGCCAGCAGCTGGGGACTATCGAACACTGAAGCTTTCTTT. Amino acids: CASSWGLSNTEAFF.

V and J are TRBV18 and TRBJ1-1; TRBD1 is a possible D gene (5 bases). From germline, CDR1 is KGHSH and CDR2 LQKENI. Between the trimmed V and J ends, which lost 2 bases and 7 bases, there was a span of 14 bases. The CDR3 extends over 14 amino acids. In DNA, the CDR3 is TGTGCCAGCTCACCAGGTGGGGATCAGGGTGAAGCTTTCTTT. Translating gives CASSPGGDQGEAFF.

In nucleotides, the CDR3 is TGCGCCAGCAGCGGCGGGGTAGAGACCCAGTACTTC. Translating it yields CASSGGVETQYF. The V gene is TRBV5-1, the J gene TRBJ2-5; D perhaps matches TRBD2 (6 bases). V was clipped by 4 bases and J by 4 bases, with 8 bases between them. The CDR3 has 12 amino acids. The germline gives CDR1 SGHRS, CDR2 YFSETQ.

This clone was detected once. This sequence joins TRBV10-3 and TRBJ2-1; a weak D match, TRBD1 (6 bases). Germline CDR1 ENHRY, CDR2 SYGVKD. The CDR3 loop spans 15 amino acids. The V gene lost 2 bases and the J gene lost 2 bases, with 10 bases spanning the gap. The CDR3 region is CAISENRGTYNEQFF. The CDR3 DNA sequence: TGTGCCATCAGTGAGAATAGGGGGACCTACAATGAGCAGTTCTTC.

The chain links TRBV7-9 to TRBJ2-3, with TRBD2 matching 8 bases. With 0 bases clipped from V and 5 bases from J, the junction kept 7 bases outside the gene matches. The CDR3 contains 16 residues. CDR1 and CDR2 (germline): SEHNR, FQNEAQ (reference sequence). The CDR3 bases are TGTGCCAGCAGCTTAGCGTCAGCGGGAGAAATAGATACGCAGTATTTT. It translates to CASSLASAGEIDTQYF.

V usage is TRBV6-5 and J usage is TRBJ2-7, with TRBD1 matching over 7 bases. This CDR3 spans 16 amino acids. Germline V gene sequence: CDR1 MNHEY, CDR2 SVGAGI. The ends lost 2 bases at V and 2 bases at J; junction bases unmatched: 9. In DNA, the CDR3 is TGTGCCAGCAGTTACGACAGGGCCAGAAGCCCCTACGAGCAGTACTTC. Its protein product is CASSYDRARSPYEQYF.

The V call is TRBV28, the J call TRBJ2-7; TRBD2 aligns across 7 bases. Trimming removed 8 bases from V and 0 bases from J; junction bases left unmatched: 10. Germline V CDR1 and CDR2: MDHEN, SYDVKM. The CDR3 runs to 15 residues. DNA of the CDR3: TGTGCCAGCCGGCCGGGAGGTACTTCCTCCTACGAGCAGTACTTC. Its translation: CASRPGGTSSYEQYF.

This clone was observed a single time. The V gene is TRBV11-2, the J gene TRBJ2-1; unclear D gene. The germline V gene encodes CDR1 SGHAT and CDR2 FQNNGV. V dropped 0 bases and J dropped 4 bases, with 7 bases sitting between them. CDR3 length equals 14 residues. Here the CDR3 reads CASSLESVYNEQFF. The DNA for the CDR3 is TGTGCCAGCAGCTTAGAGTCAGTTTACAATGAGCAGTTCTTC.

The rearrangement joins TRBV5-6 to TRBJ1-4, with unresolved D. V was clipped by 2 bases and J by 10 bases, with 18 bases between them. Germline CDR1 SGHDT, CDR2 YYEEEE. The CDR3 has 15 residues. The DNA for the CDR3 is TGTGCCAGCAGCTTTAACGGATGGTACGGCGGAAAACTGTTTTTT. Translation: CASSFNGWYGGKLFF.

The chain employs TRBV6-1 and TRBJ1-2; D is ambiguous. This CDR3 is 12 amino acids long. V was shortened by 3 bases and J by 4 bases, with 6 bases between the two germline ends. The germline CDR1 and CDR2 sequences are MNHNS and SASEGT. CDR3 loop: CASSEGVYGYTF. CDR3 nucleotide sequence: TGTGCCAGCAGTGAGGGCGTCTATGGCTACACCTTC.

The rearrangement joins TRBV28 to TRBJ1-4, with 10 bases that match TRBD1. Germline CDR1 MDHEN, CDR2 SYDVKM. The CDR3 runs 15 residues. The V gene end was trimmed by 5 bases and the J gene end by 8 bases; junction bases not matched to a gene: 8. The CDR3 is CASSGDRGLHEKLFF. CDR3 DNA: TGTGCCAGCAGTGGGGACAGGGGCCTCCACGAAAAACTGTTTTTT.

The CDR3 region has the DNA TGCGCCAGCAGCCAGGCGTCGAGCTCCTACAATGAGCAGTTCTTC. Translation: CASSQASSSYNEQFF. This chain connects TRBV5-1 to TRBJ2-1; D unresolved. Trimming shortened V by 4 bases and J by 0 bases, and 11 bases separated the two germline ends. The CDR3 runs 15 residues. CDR1 is SGHRS, CDR2 YFSETQ, per germline.

The chain carries TRBV6-5 and TRBJ2-7, with D possibly being TRBD2 (6 bases). The V gene's germline CDR1 is MNHEY and CDR2 SVGAGI. The CDR3 consists of 14 residues. V was cut by 6 bases and J by 0 bases, with 12 bases left in between. CDR3 nucleotides: TGTGCCAGCAGCTGGGACGGGAGCTCCTACGAGCAGTACTTC. Translation: CASSWDGSSYEQYF.

The chain combines TRBV6-6 with TRBJ2-3; D might be TRBD1 (5 bases). CDR3 length: 15 residues. The V end was cut by 6 bases, the J end by 0 bases, with 13 bases between. Germline V lookup: CDR1 MNHNY, CDR2 SVGAGI (reference sequence). In DNA, the CDR3 is TGTGCCAGCAGCAAAGGGGAAACTAGCACAGATACGCAGTATTTT. Its translation is CASSKGETSTDTQYF.

The V gene is TRBV6-5, the J gene TRBJ1-5; no clear D. This CDR3 is 14 amino acids long. Between the trimmed V and J ends, which lost 4 bases and 6 bases, there was a span of 13 bases. Germline CDR1 is MNHEY and CDR2 is SVGAGI. The CDR3 coding sequence is TGTGCCAGCAGTTCAATTTACGGTTCTCAGCCCCAGCATTTT. It is translated as CASSSIYGSQPQHF.

V and J are TRBV7-2 and TRBJ2-3; possible D gene TRBD2, 5 bases. This CDR3 contains 17 residues. V lost 2 bases to trimming and J lost 6 bases, with 21 bases between them. The germline V gene encodes CDR1 SGHTA and CDR2 FQGNSA. CDR3 sequence (DNA): TGTGCCAGCAGCTTACCTAGAGTAGCGAGAATGTCGGATACGCAGTATTTT. It translates to CASSLPRVARMSDTQYF.

This clone came up a few times. The chain links TRBV19 to TRBJ1-1; a weak D match, TRBD1 (5 bases). V shed 6 bases and J shed 1 base, with 12 bases lying between them. The CDR3 covers 14 residues. Germline loops: CDR1 LNHDA, CDR2 SQIVND (reference sequence). CDR3 bases: TGTGCCAGTAGGTGGACACTTGAGAACACTGAAGCTTTCTTT. This sequence encodes CASRWTLENTEAFF.

The chain has TRBV19 and TRBJ1-2, with TRBD1 matching over 7 bases. J was trimmed by 5 bases and V by 6 bases; bases with no gene match: 6. CDR1 LNHDA and CDR2 SQIVND come from the germline V gene (reference sequence). The CDR3 has 13 amino acids. This CDR3 is CASSLQGVYGYTF. The CDR3 DNA reads as TGTGCCAGTAGCCTGCAGGGGGTTTATGGCTACACCTTC.

The chain carries TRBV5-5 and TRBJ2-7, with 12 bases matching TRBD2. From germline, CDR1 is SGHKS and CDR2 YYEKEE (reference sequence). CDR3 size: 17 residues. Germline trimming cut 4 bases from V and 0 bases from J; bases unmatched to any gene: 8. CDR3 coding DNA: TGTGCCAGCAGCAAAGGACTAGCGGGGATTAGCTCCTACGAGCAGTACTTC. It translates to CASSKGLAGISSYEQYF.